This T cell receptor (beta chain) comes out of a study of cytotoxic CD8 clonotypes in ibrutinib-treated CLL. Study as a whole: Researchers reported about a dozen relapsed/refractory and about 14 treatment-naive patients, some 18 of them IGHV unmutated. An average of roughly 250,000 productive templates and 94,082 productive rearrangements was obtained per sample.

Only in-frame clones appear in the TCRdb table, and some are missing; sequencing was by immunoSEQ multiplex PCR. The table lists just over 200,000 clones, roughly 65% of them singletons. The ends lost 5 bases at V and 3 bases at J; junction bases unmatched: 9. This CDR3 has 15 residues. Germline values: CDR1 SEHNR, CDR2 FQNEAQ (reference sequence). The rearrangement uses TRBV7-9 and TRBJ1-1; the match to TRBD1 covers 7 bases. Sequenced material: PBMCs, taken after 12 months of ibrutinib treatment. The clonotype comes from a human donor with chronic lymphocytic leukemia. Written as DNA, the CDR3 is TGTGCCAGCAGCCCAGGGGGGGCGAGGGACACTGAAGCTTTCTTT. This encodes CASSPGGARDTEAFF.